This entry describes one T cell receptor beta chain. Some clones are missing from TCRdb's copy, which holds only in-frame ones; the method was immunoSEQ multiplex PCR. The table shows around 30,000 clones, with approximately 89% occurring only once. This specimen belongs to a study of T cell changes during pregnancy in multiple sclerosis. CDR1 and CDR2 (germline): MNHEY, SMNVEV (reference sequence). There are 13 residues in the CDR3. The germline V and J ends were trimmed by 2 bases and 8 bases, with 12 bases remaining between them. V and J are TRBV27 and TRBJ1-1, with D unclear. Here the sequenced sample was CD8+ T cells from peripheral blood mononuclear cells, taken in the first trimester of pregnancy. This receptor was taken from a female donor with multiple sclerosis, enrolled in a pregnancy study. CDR3 amino acids: CASSLGGTREAFF. The CDR3 region has the DNA TGTGCCAGCAGTTTAGGAGGTACACGAGAAGCTTTCTTT.